These 28 T cell receptor beta chains were sequenced from one sample in a study of shared clonotypes between healthy human individuals. The data were produced by immunoSEQ multiplex PCR, yet TCRdb's version contains in-frame clones alone and is incomplete. The sample contains about 2,100,000 clones, approximately 94% of which appear only once. CD45RO-negative, CCR7-positively selected cells formed the naive CD8 fraction, excluding terminally differentiated effector memory CD45RA+ cells. Sequencing input: naive CD8+ T cells from PBMCs. The receptor source for this set is a man younger than 35 in good health. Some clones in this sample may be carry-over from other donors' samples.

The table lists this clone with a count of one. This chain connects TRBV2 to TRBJ2-7, with D unclear. The CDR3 has 16 residues. Trimming removed 0 bases from V and 1 base from J, with 13 bases in between. Germline loops: CDR1 SNHLY, CDR2 FYNNEI. Written as DNA, the CDR3 is TGTGCCAGCAGTGAAGCCCTTGACATCTCATCCTACGAGCAGTACTTC. Its protein product is CASSEALDISSYEQYF.

V is TRBV4-1 and J is TRBJ2-1, with 7 nucleotides matching TRBD2. Per germline, CDR1 MGHRA and CDR2 YSYEKL. The trim removed 4 bases at V and 7 bases at J, leaving 4 bases unmatched. CDR3 size: 13 residues. Written as DNA, the CDR3 is TGCGCCAGCAGCCCAATGCGGGGGAATGAGCAGTTCTTC. It encodes CASSPMRGNEQFF.

This sequence joins TRBV28 and TRBJ2-7, with TRBD2 as a possible D gene (6 bases). The CDR3 runs to 14 residues. With 7 bases removed from V and 0 bases from J, the gap between germline ends came to 13 bases. Germline values: CDR1 MDHEN, CDR2 SYDVKM. In nucleotides, the CDR3 is TGTGCCAGCAAAATTAGCGGACCCTCCTACGAGCAGTACTTC. It yields the protein CASKISGPSYEQYF.

This chain connects TRBV29-1 to TRBJ2-7; D unclear. CDR3 length: 13 amino acids. The ends were cut back, 7 bases at V and 0 bases at J, with 13 bases in the middle. Germline-derived CDR1 and CDR2 are SQVTM and ANQGSEA. The CDR3 DNA reads as TGCAGCGCTGTACTACCGAGCTCCTACGAGCAGTACTTC. Encoded protein: CSAVLPSSYEQYF.

The rearrangement links TRBV27 to TRBJ2-7, with 7 bases identical to TRBD2. This CDR3 is built from 13 residues. CDR1 and CDR2 from the germline V gene are MNHEY and SMNVEV (reference sequence). V lost 6 bases, J lost 6 bases, and 8 bases stayed unmatched. This CDR3 reads CASSPGGSFEQYF. The CDR3 coding sequence is TGTGCCAGCAGCCCCGGCGGGAGTTTCGAGCAGTACTTC.

The rearrangement joins TRBV6-5 to TRBJ2-5; 7 positions match TRBD2. The CDR3 length is 16 residues. Trimming at V came to 4 bases and at J to 3 bases, leaving 11 bases not matched to a gene. Germline V CDR1 and CDR2: MNHEY, SVGAGI. CDR3 nucleotide sequence: TGTGCCAGCAGTTCACGGGGGGATAGCGGCAAAGAGACCCAGTACTTC. Translation gives CASSSRGDSGKETQYF.

V is TRBV27 and J is TRBJ2-1; 8 positions agree with TRBD1. The CDR3 sequence is 16 residues long. V trimming: 5 bases; J trimming: 3 bases; junction bases outside the gene matches: 9. Germline lookup yields CDR1 MNHEY and CDR2 SMNVEV (reference sequence). The CDR3 coding sequence is TGTGCCAGCAGTCGACCCGGGACAGGCGACTACAATGAGCAGTTCTTC. Translating it yields CASSRPGTGDYNEQFF.

This chain links TRBV7-8 with TRBJ2-7, with 7 bases matching TRBD2. The CDR3 runs to 13 residues. Trimming removed 5 bases from V and 1 base from J; junction bases left unmatched: 2. Germline assignment: CDR1 SGHVS and CDR2 FQNEAQ. As DNA, the CDR3 is TGTGCCAGCAGCGCGGGACTATCCTACGAGCAGTACTTC. Translated, it gives CASSAGLSYEQYF.

This clone was picked up a small number of times. A junction end diverges from the germline sequence, so it may reflect a read error. This sequence joins TRBV28 and TRBJ1-1, with D perhaps TRBD1 (5 bases). Germline-derived CDR1 and CDR2 are MDHEN and SYDVKM. The CDR3 has 12 amino acids. CDR3 loop: CASRGESRVLLF. DNA for the CDR3: TGTGCCAGCAGGGGGGAATCACGGGTGTTACTCTTT.

The genes are TRBV30 and TRBJ2-7; D is undetermined. The V and J ends lost 4 bases and 5 bases respectively, with 24 bases between them. This CDR3 spans 16 amino acids. Germline CDR1 reads GTSNPN; CDR2 reads SVGIG (reference sequence). The CDR3: CAWNQYDGEPSNEQYF. The CDR3 DNA reads TGTGCCTGGAACCAGTACGACGGCGAGCCGTCCAACGAGCAGTACTTC.

This clone has a single count. The rearrangement uses TRBV30 and TRBJ2-6, with D tentatively TRBD1 (6 bases). Germline CDR1 is GTSNPN and CDR2 is SVGIG (reference sequence). The length of the CDR3 is 14 residues. Trimming took off 5 bases at V and 4 bases at J, with 12 bases between the two ends. The CDR3 DNA follows: TGTGCCTGGGAGGCAGGGGCAGGGGCCAACGTCCTGACTTTC. Its translation: CAWEAGAGANVLTF. Looking up the rest from reference TRBV30 and TRBJ2-6 gives the full variable domain: SQTIHQWPATLVQPVGSPLSLECTVEGTSNPNLYWYRQAAGRGLQLLFYSVGIGQISSEVPQNLSASRPQDRQFILSSKKLLLSDSGFYLCAWEAGAGANVLTFGAGSRLTVL.

V is TRBV18 and J is TRBJ2-7; 13 bases match TRBD2. Germline V gene sequence: CDR1 KGHSH, CDR2 LQKENI. J was trimmed by 2 bases and V by 3 bases; bases with no gene match: 4. The CDR3 runs to 16 residues. DNA for the CDR3: TGTGCCAGCTCACCGGTGGGACTAGCGGGACCCTACGAGCAGTACTTC. Its protein product is CASSPVGLAGPYEQYF.

This chain links TRBV7-2 with TRBJ2-7, with unresolved D. In germline, CDR1 is SGHTA, CDR2 FQGNSA. V was cut by 2 bases and J by 9 bases, with 17 bases left in between. The CDR3 covers 14 residues. In DNA form, the CDR3 reads TGTGCCAGCAGCTTAATTTTCGGTGGCCACAGGCAGTACTTC. This codes for CASSLIFGGHRQYF.

Points on this clone: The same CDR3 arises from other DNA sequences in this sample as well. The CDR3 protein is CASSFSGANEKLFF. The DNA for the CDR3 is TGTGCCAGCAGTTTCTCAGGGGCTAATGAAAAACTGTTTTTT. The V call is TRBV27, the J call TRBJ1-4, with D perhaps matching TRBD1 (6 bases). Germline values: CDR1 MNHEY, CDR2 SMNVEV (reference sequence). The CDR3 consists of 14 residues. V lost 3 bases, J lost 3 bases, and 8 bases lay in between.

The chain has TRBV7-9 and TRBJ2-7, with unresolved D. V dropped 1 base and J dropped 3 bases, with 13 bases sitting between them. In germline, CDR1 is SEHNR, CDR2 FQNEAQ (reference sequence). The CDR3 has 15 amino acids. The CDR3 sequence is CASSLGAENNYEQYF. DNA for the CDR3: TGTGCCAGCAGCTTAGGGGCAGAGAATAACTACGAGCAGTACTTC.

This clone was seen only once. This chain uses TRBV5-4 with TRBJ1-5, with TRBD1 matching over 8 bases. Germline CDR1 SGHNT, CDR2 YYREEE (reference sequence). V was pared by 3 bases and J by 3 bases, with 2 bases of the junction left unmatched. CDR3 length equals 14 residues. In DNA form, the CDR3 reads TGTGCCAGCAGCTCACAGGGGGACAATCAGCCCCAGCATTTT. Amino acids: CASSSQGDNQPQHF.

The chain carries TRBV27 and TRBJ1-4; D not resolved. Germline V CDR1 and CDR2: MNHEY, SMNVEV (reference sequence). Trimming cost V 2 bases and J 0 bases, with 13 bases left between them. The CDR3 consists of 17 residues. Here the CDR3 reads CASSLTWTGATNEKLFF. In DNA, the CDR3 is TGTGCCAGCAGTTTAACCTGGACGGGAGCAACTAATGAAAAACTGTTTTTT.

The J gene is TRBJ2-3, the V gene TRBV19, with a weak D call TRBD1 (5 bases). CDR3 length equals 16 residues. Trimming took off 5 bases at V and 0 bases at J, with 15 bases between the two ends. Germline loops: CDR1 LNHDA, CDR2 SQIVND (reference sequence). CDR3 bases: TGTGCCAGTAGTGTGTCCAGTGCAGGGAGCACAGATACGCAGTATTTT. As protein: CASSVSSAGSTDTQYF.

The gene calls are TRBV7-9 and TRBJ2-2; D is possibly TRBD1 or TRBD2 (6 bases each). CDR3 length equals 16 residues. Germline V gene sequence: CDR1 SEHNR, CDR2 FQNEAQ (reference sequence). V lost 8 bases to trimming and J lost 2 bases, with 18 bases between them. CDR3 residues: CASLGGGQINTGELFF. The CDR3 DNA follows: TGTGCCAGCCTGGGGGGCGGACAGATTAACACCGGGGAGCTGTTTTTT. The full variable domain, its missing parts supplied by reference TRBV7-9 and TRBJ2-2, is DTGVSQNPRHKITKRGQNVTFRCDPISEHNRLYWYRQTLGQGPEFLTYFQNEAQLEKSRLLSDRFSAERPKGSFSTLEIQRTEQGDSAMYLCASLGGGQINTGELFFGEGSRLTVL.

V and J are TRBV30 and TRBJ2-7; TRBD1 agrees at 8 bases. J was trimmed by 3 bases and V by 1 base; bases with no gene match: 8. Germline CDR1 reads GTSNPN; CDR2 reads SVGIG (reference sequence). The CDR3 covers 15 residues. CDR3 in DNA: TGTGCCTGGAGTGGATACAGGGGGAACATCTACGAGCAGTACTTC. Translating gives CAWSGYRGNIYEQYF.

The genes are TRBV28 and TRBJ2-7, with 7 bases aligning to TRBD1. The CDR3 is 14 residues long. The V segment lost 8 bases and the J segment 3 bases; nucleotides outside the gene matches: 10. Germline V gene lookup returns CDR1 MDHEN and CDR2 SYDVKM. The CDR3 DNA reads TGTGCCAGCCAGATAGGGGGCGTCGGCTACGAGCAGTACTTC. Translating gives CASQIGGVGYEQYF.

Concerning this clone: The same CDR3 also results from other DNA sequences found in this sample. The genes are TRBV28 and TRBJ2-3, with TRBD2 as a possible D gene (5 bases). V lost 2 bases, J lost 0 bases, and 9 bases lay in between. CDR1 is MDHEN, CDR2 SYDVKM, per germline. CDR3 length: 15 amino acids. Here the CDR3 reads CASSLRGPSTDTQYF. CDR3 nucleotide sequence: TGTGCCAGCAGTTTAAGAGGGCCGAGCACAGATACGCAGTATTTT.

To note about this clone: Other nucleotide sequences from this sample produce the same CDR3. The rearrangement links TRBV7-9 to TRBJ2-7, with TRBD1 identical over 9 bases. CDR3 length: 13 residues. Germline V gene data show CDR1 as SEHNR and CDR2 as FQNEAQ (reference sequence). J lost 4 bases, V lost 5 bases, and 3 bases had no gene match. The CDR3 DNA sequence: TGTGCCAGCAGCGGGACAGGGACATACGAGCAGTACTTC. It specifies CASSGTGTYEQYF.

The rearrangement links TRBV11-1 to TRBJ2-1; 12 bases are a match to TRBD1. This CDR3 has 14 amino acids. Per germline, CDR1 SGHAT and CDR2 FQDESV (reference sequence). V shed 5 bases and J 7 bases; nucleotides not matched to a gene: 3. The CDR3 is CASSRDRGLNEQFF. The CDR3 DNA follows: TGTGCCAGCAGCCGGGACAGGGGGCTTAATGAGCAGTTCTTC.

This clone came up once. The CDR3 spells CASSEVGRDGYTF. CDR3 sequence (DNA): TGCGCCAGCAGTGAGGTAGGAAGGGATGGCTACACCTTC. The chain links TRBV10-2 to TRBJ1-2, with no clear D. The CDR3 covers 13 residues. Germline CDR1 reads WSHSY; CDR2 reads SAAADI. Trimming left V 2 bases short and J 6 bases short, with 10 bases between.

This chain uses TRBV7-6 with TRBJ2-2; D unclear. The germline V and J ends were trimmed by 4 bases and 6 bases, with 9 bases remaining between them. The CDR3 loop spans 13 amino acids. Germline CDR1 and CDR2: SGHVS and FNYEAQ. The CDR3 bases are TGTGCCAGCAGCTCGGACCTGGCCGGGGAGCTGTTTTTT. This encodes CASSSDLAGELFF.

The J gene is TRBJ1-2, the V gene TRBV4-3, with TRBD1 as a possible D gene (6 bases). Germline CDR1 is LGHNA and CDR2 is YSLEER. Trimming cost V 0 bases and J 4 bases, with 9 bases left between them. The CDR3 covers 14 residues. Here the CDR3 DNA reads TGCGCCAGCAGCCAAGAAGGGGACATCTATGGCTACACCTTC. It is translated as CASSQEGDIYGYTF.

A word on this clone: Other nucleotide sequences from this sample produce the same CDR3. The rearrangement uses TRBV9 and TRBJ2-1, with D hard to call. V lost 1 base to trimming and J lost 4 bases, with 6 bases between them. This CDR3 spans 13 amino acids. Germline V CDR1 and CDR2: SGDLS, YYNGEE. DNA for the CDR3: TGTGCCAGCAGCGTAACACCATACAATGAGCAGTTCTTC. It encodes CASSVTPYNEQFF.